These 27 T cell receptor beta chains originate from one sample sequenced in a study of post-analysis software for immune sequencing data. Presence of unique molecular identifiers characterized the TCR beta cDNA libraries. MiXCR, run by TCRdb on the PCR reads, gives a single entry per CDR3 protein. The sample contains approximately 440,000 distinct CDR3 sequences, roughly 45% of which appear only once. Their cognate antigens are unknown. General observations from the study: Compared with controls, patients had more of roughly 5 TRBV segments, including TRBV5-6, TRBV5-1 and TRBV20-1.

The sequenced sample consisted of blood. These receptors were obtained from a girl between 10 and 17 years old with multiple sclerosis.

This clonotype was counted only a few times. The V and J genes are TRBV24-1 and TRBJ1-2; D uncertain. There are 14 residues in the CDR3. Trimming pared 1 base from V and 3 bases from J, leaving 8 bases between. CDR1 is KGHDR, CDR2 SFDVKD, per germline. The CDR3 DNA follows: TGTGCCACCAGTGATTTTAACAAGGACTATGGCTACACCTTC. It translates to CATSDFNKDYGYTF.

The chain couples TRBV20-1 to TRBJ2-1; D remains ambiguous. The CDR3 runs to 12 residues. Trimming left V 3 bases short and J 4 bases short, with 7 bases between. CDR1 is DFQATT, CDR2 SNEGSKA, per germline (reference sequence). CDR3 in DNA: TGCAGTGCTAGGAGGTTTTACAATGAGCAGTTCTTC. Protein product: CSARRFYNEQFF.

The rearrangement joins TRBV6-5 to TRBJ2-1; the D is unclear. From germline, CDR1 is MNHEY and CDR2 SVGAGI. The CDR3 totals 14 residues. The V gene lost 7 bases and the J gene lost 7 bases, with 17 bases spanning the gap. The CDR3 DNA follows: TGTGCCAGCACGATCAGGCCTCTGGGGAATGAGCAGTTCTTC. Its translation: CASTIRPLGNEQFF.

The V and J genes are TRBV7-8 and TRBJ2-7; 12 bases are shared with TRBD2. The CDR3 contains 15 residues. Germline V gene lookup returns CDR1 SGHVS and CDR2 FQNEAQ. After removal of 1 base from V and 7 bases from J, the junction contained 5 bases not matched to a gene. As DNA, the CDR3 is TGTGCCAGCAGCTTAGAACTAGCGGGAGGTCTGGAGCAGTACTTC. This gives the protein CASSLELAGGLEQYF.

This chain joins TRBV20-1 and TRBJ2-1, with a tentative D call TRBD2 (5 bases). In germline, CDR1 is DFQATT, CDR2 SNEGSKA (reference sequence). Deletions cut 6 bases from V and 7 bases from J, with 16 bases between. The CDR3 sequence is 13 residues long. CDR3 in DNA: TGCAGTGCGTCGGACTCCTCTGCTAATGAGCAGTTCTTC. This translates into CSASDSSANEQFF.

This clonotype occurred many times. The chain recombines TRBV13 with TRBJ2-1, with a possible D match to TRBD1 (5 bases). Germline-derived CDR1 and CDR2 are PRHDT and FYEKMQ (reference sequence). CDR3 length: 13 amino acids. V was trimmed by 0 bases and J by 15 bases, leaving 15 bases between them. The CDR3 spells CASSLGQASDPFF. The CDR3 DNA sequence: TGTGCCAGCAGCTTAGGACAGGCCTCCGATCCGTTCTTC.

This sequence joins TRBV29-1 and TRBJ1-6; no clear D gene. The CDR3 has 13 amino acids. Trimming shortened V by 6 bases and J by 5 bases, and 11 bases separated the two germline ends. Germline CDR1 reads SQVTM; CDR2 reads ANQGSEA. This chain's CDR3 is CSVRNEHNSPLHF. The CDR3 DNA reads as TGCAGCGTAAGGAACGAACATAATTCACCCCTCCACTTT.

In its sample, this clonotype was seen a few times. The chain employs TRBV20-1 and TRBJ1-2, with 8 bases lining up with TRBD1. The V and J ends lost 5 bases and 2 bases, in that order; junction bases with no gene match: 7. CDR3 length equals 14 residues. Per germline, CDR1 DFQATT and CDR2 SNEGSKA (reference sequence). In nucleotides, the CDR3 is TGCAGTGCTCCACCCAGGGGGCCGAACTATGGCTACACCTTC. It translates to CSAPPRGPNYGYTF.

The table lists this clonotype with a few counts. This chain connects TRBV7-6 to TRBJ2-1; weak D call: TRBD2 (5 bases). From germline, CDR1 is SGHVS and CDR2 FNYEAQ. The CDR3 has 15 residues. V lost 5 bases and J lost 2, with 13 bases in between. CDR3 residues: CASSRYGGPYNEQFF. CDR3 nucleotides: TGTGCCAGCAGCCGGTACGGAGGCCCCTACAATGAGCAGTTCTTC.

The chain links TRBV9 to TRBJ2-7, with TRBD2 matching 7 bases. This CDR3 is built from 14 residues. Looked up from germline, CDR1 is SGDLS and CDR2 is YYNGEE. V trimming: 0 bases; J trimming: 5 bases; junction bases outside the gene matches: 5. CDR3 DNA sequence: TGTGCCAGCAGCGTAGGCGGGAGTTGGGACGAGCAGTACTTC. Translated: CASSVGGSWDEQYF.

CDR3 nucleotides: TGTGCCAGCAGCGCGAACGGGGCATGGGACACTGAAGCTTTCTTT. Translated, it gives CASSANGAWDTEAFF. The gene calls are TRBV7-3 and TRBJ1-1; possibly TRBD1 for D (5 bases). With 5 bases removed from V and 3 bases from J, the gap between germline ends came to 16 bases. In germline, CDR1 is SGHTA, CDR2 FQGTGA. This CDR3 is built from 15 residues.

This clonotype was observed a handful of times. The chain carries TRBV6-5 and TRBJ2-3, with D uncertain. This CDR3 contains 12 residues. V lost 6 bases and J lost 4, with 8 bases in between. Looked up from germline, CDR1 is MNHEY and CDR2 is SVGAGI. For the CDR3, the DNA is TGTGCCAGCAGGTTTGATGCAGATACGCAGTATTTT. Its protein is CASRFDADTQYF.

The rearrangement joins TRBV7-3 to TRBJ2-3; 9 nucleotides agree with TRBD2. This CDR3 has 15 residues. J lost 6 bases, V lost 5 bases, and 9 bases had no gene match. Germline-derived CDR1 and CDR2 are SGHTA and FQGTGA. The CDR3 DNA sequence: TGTGCCAGCAGCCTAGCGGGGAGGGCGATGGATACGCAGTATTTT. Its protein is CASSLAGRAMDTQYF.

This chain links TRBV28 with TRBJ2-5; TRBD2 aligns across 12 bases. Germline CDR1 is MDHEN and CDR2 is SYDVKM. The CDR3 sequence is 15 residues long. After removal of 7 bases from V and 5 bases from J, the junction contained 8 bases not matched to a gene. DNA for the CDR3: TGTGCCAGCACCAATCTAGCGGGAGGGACCGAGACCCAGTACTTC. Protein sequence: CASTNLAGGTETQYF.

Regarding this clonotype: This may come from a read error, since a much larger clone is one base off. The CDR3 does not close with the conserved phenylalanine or tryptophan, likely indicating a read error. This chain links TRBV27 with TRBJ2-3, with 13 nucleotides matching TRBD2. V trimming: 0 bases; J trimming: 0 bases; junction bases outside the gene matches: 3. The germline V gene has CDR1 MNHEY and CDR2 SMNVEV (reference sequence). The CDR3 sequence is 18 residues long. This chain's CDR3 is CASSLSTSGRTSTDTQYY. CDR3 coding DNA: TGTGCCAGCAGTTTATCGACTAGCGGGAGGACGAGCACAGATACGCAGTATTAT.

This clonotype has just a few counts. The V gene is TRBV12-3 or TRBV12-4, the J gene TRBJ2-5; D is possibly TRBD1 (5 bases). V lost 6 bases to trimming and J lost 1 base, with 12 bases between them. This CDR3 region has 14 residues. CDR3 sequence: CASSYVGRQETQYF. Here the CDR3 DNA reads TGTGCCAGCAGCTATGTGGGGCGCCAAGAGACCCAGTACTTC.

There are a few counts of this clonotype. The J gene is TRBJ2-7, the V gene TRBV12-3 or TRBV12-4, with TRBD2 matching 8 bases. The CDR3 contains 15 residues. V lost 8 bases, J lost 3 bases, and 12 bases stayed unmatched. The CDR3 spells CASRISGSGYYEQYF. CDR3 nucleotide sequence: TGTGCCAGCCGAATCAGCGGGAGCGGTTACTACGAGCAGTACTTC.

This clonotype was seen a few times. The CDR3 DNA is TGTGCTAGACAGGGGCCCTACGAGCAGTACTTC. This gives the protein CARQGPYEQYF. The chain has TRBV7-7 and TRBJ2-7, with 8 positions matching TRBD1. CDR1 and CDR2 (germline): SSHAT, FNYEAQ (reference sequence). This CDR3 is built from 11 residues.

The rearrangement links TRBV10-2 to TRBJ2-7; D might be TRBD2 (5 bases). Trimming left V 2 bases short and J 3 bases short, with 8 bases between. This CDR3 spans 13 amino acids. CDR1 and CDR2 from the germline V gene are WSHSY and SAAADI. CDR3 bases: TGCGCCAGCAGTGAGGAGGGTCGCTACGAGCAGTACTTC. Translating gives CASSEEGRYEQYF.

This chain connects TRBV28 to TRBJ2-7, with a weak D call TRBD2 (5 bases). Germline CDR1 MDHEN, CDR2 SYDVKM. The CDR3 is 14 amino acids. The germline V and J ends were trimmed by 8 bases and 3 bases, with 17 bases remaining between them. CDR3 amino acids: CASSPPGRGYEQYF. DNA of the CDR3: TGTGCCAGCTCCCCTCCCGGACGGGGCTACGAGCAGTACTTC.

This chain connects TRBV28 to TRBJ2-5, with 11 bases lining up with TRBD2. Germline CDR1 and CDR2: MDHEN and SYDVKM. Trimming took 6 bases from V and 2 from J; bases not matched to a gene: 5. There are 15 residues in the CDR3. The CDR3 DNA reads as TGTGCCAGCAGGACCCCTAGCGGGGGGCAAGAGACCCAGTACTTC. Its protein is CASRTPSGGQETQYF.

Only a few counts were recorded for this clonotype. The V and J genes are TRBV20-1 and TRBJ2-7; 7 positions agree with TRBD2. There are 12 residues in the CDR3. CDR1 DFQATT and CDR2 SNEGSKA come from the germline V gene (reference sequence). V lost 6 bases and J lost 7; bases outside the gene matches: 9. The DNA of the CDR3 is TGCAGTGCCCCGGGGCCGGGGGGAGAGCAGTACTTC. Translating it yields CSAPGPGGEQYF.

In regard to this clonotype: One junction end does not reproduce the germline sequence, and a read error may be involved. This chain joins TRBV3-1 and TRBJ1-4; D might be TRBD1 (5 bases). The CDR3 has 14 amino acids. Germline V gives CDR1 LGHDT, CDR2 YNNKEL (reference sequence). The CDR3 region has the DNA TGTGCCAGCAGCCAGGGGCCAACTAATGAAAAGCTGTTTTTT. Encoded protein: CASSQGPTNEKLFF.

This clonotype was observed a few times. The chain links TRBV6-6 to TRBJ1-4; TRBD1 aligns across 9 bases. This CDR3 spans 14 amino acids. J was trimmed by 5 bases and V by 4 bases; bases with no gene match: 2. CDR1 MNHNY and CDR2 SVGAGI come from the germline V gene (reference sequence). Here the CDR3 DNA reads TGTGCCAGCAGTTTCGGGACAGGGAATGAAAAACTGTTTTTT. Protein sequence: CASSFGTGNEKLFF.

The chain couples TRBV7-8 to TRBJ1-5, with D perhaps matching TRBD1 (5 bases). From germline, CDR1 is SGHVS and CDR2 FQNEAQ. V lost 5 bases and J lost 3, with 11 bases in between. The CDR3 is 14 residues long. The CDR3 coding sequence is TGTGCCAGCAGCGCCACCGGGACCAATCAGCCCCAGCATTTT. Residues: CASSATGTNQPQHF. The full variable domain, its missing parts supplied by reference TRBV7-8 and TRBJ1-5, is GAGVSQSPRYKVAKRGQDVALRCDPISGHVSLFWYQQALGQGPEFLTYFQNEAQLDKSGLPSDRFFAERPEGSVSTLKIQRTQQEDSAVYLCASSATGTNQPQHFGDGTRLSIL.

There are a few counts of this clonotype. The chain is built from TRBV6-6 and TRBJ1-2; a weak D match, TRBD1 (5 bases). The length of the CDR3 is 12 residues. Germline values: CDR1 MNHNY, CDR2 SVGAGI (reference sequence). V shed 8 bases and J shed 6 bases, with 13 bases lying between them. CDR3 amino acids: CASSDRSNGYTF. The CDR3 region has the DNA TGTGCCAGCTCTGACAGATCAAATGGCTACACCTTC.

The V call is TRBV5-1, the J call TRBJ2-4, with TRBD2 matching 7 bases. The DNA matches TRBJ2-7 better at its end, which makes the J call doubtful. The germline V gene encodes CDR1 SGHRS and CDR2 YFSETQ. The CDR3 spans 12 residues. This chain's CDR3 is CASSITSDEQYF. CDR3 DNA sequence: TGCGCCAGCAGCATAACTAGCGACGAGCAGTACTTC.